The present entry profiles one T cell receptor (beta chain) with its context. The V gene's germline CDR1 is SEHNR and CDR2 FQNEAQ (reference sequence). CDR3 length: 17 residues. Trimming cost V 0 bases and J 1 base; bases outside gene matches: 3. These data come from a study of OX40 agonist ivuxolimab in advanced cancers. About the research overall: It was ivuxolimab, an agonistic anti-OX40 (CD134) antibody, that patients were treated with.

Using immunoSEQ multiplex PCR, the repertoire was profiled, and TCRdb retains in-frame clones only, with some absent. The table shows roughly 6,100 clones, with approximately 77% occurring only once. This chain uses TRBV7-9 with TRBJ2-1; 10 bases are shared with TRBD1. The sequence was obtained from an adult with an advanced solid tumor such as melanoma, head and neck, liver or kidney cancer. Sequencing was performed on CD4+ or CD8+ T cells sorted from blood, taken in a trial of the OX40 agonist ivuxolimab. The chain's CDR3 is CASSLAPGQGSYNEQFF. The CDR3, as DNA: TGTGCCAGCAGCTTAGCGCCGGGACAGGGGTCCTACAATGAGCAGTTCTTC.